This T cell receptor beta chain appears in the sequencing data of a study of cytomegalovirus exposure and HLA in healthy donors. It was with 60 Vbeta and 13 Jbeta primers that the PCR ran. Libraries were prepared by immunoSEQ multiplex PCR; TCRdb keeps only in-frame clonotypes and omits some of them. The data hold about 160,000 clones, with roughly 72% observed a single time. Whole-study findings and limits: Reportedly, TCR beta sequences accurately predicted HLA-A and HLA-B alleles in most subjects. It was reportedly the case that the classifier diagnosed cytomegalovirus status with high specificity and sensitivity.

Germline trimming cut 1 base from V and 7 bases from J; bases unmatched to any gene: 8. CDR3 length: 16 amino acids. The V gene's germline CDR1 is LGHNT and CDR2 FRNRAP. As to this clone: Its matching antigen is unknown.

The gene calls are TRBV12-5 and TRBJ2-1, with 9 positions matching TRBD1. Input material: PBMCs. The clonotype originates from a man aged 35 to 55 in good health and CMV-seropositive. The CDR3 loop is CASGLAGQGELNEQFF. The CDR3 region has the DNA TGTGCTAGTGGTTTGGCGGGACAGGGCGAACTTAATGAGCAGTTCTTC.